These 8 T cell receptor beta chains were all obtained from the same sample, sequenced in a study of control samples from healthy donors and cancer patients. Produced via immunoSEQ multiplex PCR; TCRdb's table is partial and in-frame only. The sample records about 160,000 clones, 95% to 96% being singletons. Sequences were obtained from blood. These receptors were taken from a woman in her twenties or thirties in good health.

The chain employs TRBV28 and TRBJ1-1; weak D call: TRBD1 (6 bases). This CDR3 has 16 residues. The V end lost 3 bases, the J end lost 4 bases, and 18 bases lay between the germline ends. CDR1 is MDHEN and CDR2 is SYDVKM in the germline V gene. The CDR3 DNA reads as TGTGCCAGCAGTTTTGGAGGGTATGGGGGGCGCACTGAAGCTTTCTTT. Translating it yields CASSFGGYGGRTEAFF. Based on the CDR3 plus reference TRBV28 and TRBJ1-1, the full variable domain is DVKVTQSSRYLVKRTGEKVFLECVQDMDHENMFWYRQDPGLGLRLIYFSYDVKMKEKGDIPEGYSVSREKKERFSLILESASTNQTSMYLCASSFGGYGGRTEAFFGQGTRLTVV.

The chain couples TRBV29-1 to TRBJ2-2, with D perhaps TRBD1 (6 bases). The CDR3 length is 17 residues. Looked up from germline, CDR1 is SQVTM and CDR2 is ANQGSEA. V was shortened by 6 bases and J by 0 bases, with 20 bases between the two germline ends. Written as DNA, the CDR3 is TGCAGCGTCCCCCCGCCGGGGACAACCACGAACACCGGGGAGCTGTTTTTT. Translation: CSVPPPGTTTNTGELFF.

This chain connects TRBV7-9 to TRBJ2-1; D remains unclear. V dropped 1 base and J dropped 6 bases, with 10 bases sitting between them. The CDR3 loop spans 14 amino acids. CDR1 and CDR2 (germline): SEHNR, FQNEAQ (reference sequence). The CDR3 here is CASSLGDGVNEQFF. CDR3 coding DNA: TGTGCCAGCAGCTTAGGGGATGGGGTCAATGAGCAGTTCTTC.

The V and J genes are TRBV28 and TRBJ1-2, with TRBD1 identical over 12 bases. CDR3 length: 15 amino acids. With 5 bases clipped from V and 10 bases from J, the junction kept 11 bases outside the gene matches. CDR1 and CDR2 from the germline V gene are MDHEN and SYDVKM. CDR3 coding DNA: TGTGCCAGCAGTATAGGTGGGACAGGGGGCGAGACCTACACCTTC. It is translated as CASSIGGTGGETYTF.

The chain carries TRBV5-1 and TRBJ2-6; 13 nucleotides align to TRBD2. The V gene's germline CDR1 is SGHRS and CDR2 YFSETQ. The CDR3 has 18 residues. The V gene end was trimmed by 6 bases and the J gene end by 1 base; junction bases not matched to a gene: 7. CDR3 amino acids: CASNKLAGGPSGANVLTF. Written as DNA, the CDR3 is TGCGCCAGCAATAAACTAGCGGGAGGGCCGTCTGGGGCCAACGTCCTGACTTTC.

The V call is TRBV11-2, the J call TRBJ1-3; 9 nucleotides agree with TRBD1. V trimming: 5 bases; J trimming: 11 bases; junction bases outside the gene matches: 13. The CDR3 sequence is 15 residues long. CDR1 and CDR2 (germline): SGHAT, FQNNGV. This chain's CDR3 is CASSPGGQGTLPIYF. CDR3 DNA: TGTGCCAGCAGCCCTGGTGGACAGGGGACCCTCCCCATATATTTT.

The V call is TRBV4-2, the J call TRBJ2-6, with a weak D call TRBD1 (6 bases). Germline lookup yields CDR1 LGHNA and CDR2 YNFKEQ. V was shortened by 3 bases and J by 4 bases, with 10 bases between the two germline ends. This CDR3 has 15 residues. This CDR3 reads CASSQAGTGANVLTF. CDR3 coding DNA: TGTGCCAGCAGCCAGGCAGGGACAGGGGCCAACGTCCTGACTTTC.

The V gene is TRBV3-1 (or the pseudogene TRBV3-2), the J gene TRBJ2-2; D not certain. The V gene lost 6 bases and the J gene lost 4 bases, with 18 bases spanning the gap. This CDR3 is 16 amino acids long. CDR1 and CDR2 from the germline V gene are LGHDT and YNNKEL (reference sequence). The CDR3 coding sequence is TGTGCCAGCAGTACAAGGACCCCCTGGGCCACCGGGGAGCTGTTTTTT. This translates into CASSTRTPWATGELFF.